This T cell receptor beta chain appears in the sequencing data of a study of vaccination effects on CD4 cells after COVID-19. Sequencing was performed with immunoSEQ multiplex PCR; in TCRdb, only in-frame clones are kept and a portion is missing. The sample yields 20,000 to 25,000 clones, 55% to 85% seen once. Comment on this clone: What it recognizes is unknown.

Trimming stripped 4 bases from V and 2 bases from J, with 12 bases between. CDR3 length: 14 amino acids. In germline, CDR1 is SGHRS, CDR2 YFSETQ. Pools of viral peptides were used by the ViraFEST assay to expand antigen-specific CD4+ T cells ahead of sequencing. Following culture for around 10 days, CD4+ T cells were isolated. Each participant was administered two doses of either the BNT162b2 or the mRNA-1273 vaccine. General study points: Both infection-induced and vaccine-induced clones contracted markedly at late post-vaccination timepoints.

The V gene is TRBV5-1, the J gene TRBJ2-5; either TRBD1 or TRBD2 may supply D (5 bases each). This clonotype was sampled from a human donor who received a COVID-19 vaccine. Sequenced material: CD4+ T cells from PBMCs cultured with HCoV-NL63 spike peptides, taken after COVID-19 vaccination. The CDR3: CASSIGGDQETQYF. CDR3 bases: TGCGCCAGCAGCATTGGGGGTGATCAAGAGACCCAGTACTTC.